This TCR beta chain was recovered during a study of beta chain features in type 1 diabetes (dated by TCRdb to 2016 to 2019). At the level of the whole study: Patients and healthy donors did not differ in mean age, gender distribution, total cell number or subset yield. A total of roughly 100 million sorted cells were examined across all samples, and the number of cells per subset was strongly correlated with RNA yield. In the study, TCRB repertoires of sorted circulating CD4+ T cell subsets from recently diagnosed type 1 diabetes patients were compared with those of matched healthy donors. Whereas all 30 or so donors provided naive and central memory subsets, regulatory and stem cell-like memory subsets were isolated from just 8 patients and roughly 8 healthy donors.

The High Capacity cDNA Reverse Transcription Kit was used to reverse transcribe all of the isolated RNA, meaning that expressed TCRB transcripts were what got sequenced. Deep immunoSEQ sequencing was performed on naive, central memory and regulatory T cell samples, with an average of roughly 3.3 million total reads per sample. After sorted cells were lysed in RLT buffer, RNA was extracted with DNase-treated RNeasy Micro or Mini kits, with the choice depending on cell number. Each cell subset was processed separately to prevent cross-contamination, with patient and healthy donor samples processed together. The immunoSEQ multiplex PCR was used to amplify TCRB sequences from cDNA, yielding 87-bp fragments that span the CDR3 region. The amplicons were sequenced using the Illumina HiSeq platform. As for the original processing: Synthetic template baselines were used to correct PCR bias computationally, reads within Hamming distance 2 were collapsed, and singletons that could not be merged were discarded. Reads were aligned against IMGT so that V, D and J genes, CDR3 length and insertions or deletions at six rearrangement sites could be assigned. Within each subset, clonotype counts were normalized to the number of sorted cells before true diversity and Gini coefficients were calculated with the tcR R package. The overlap coefficient, calculated on TCRB nucleotide sequences, was used to quantify repertoire sharing. Out-of-frame TCRB sequences from naive cells were analyzed to stand in for the pre-selection repertoire. TCRdb mirrors the immuneACCESS table, restricted to in-frame sequences. Some clones are absent from its copies; in checked studies, under half trace to an unresolved V gene, and the reason for the others is unknown. That table furnishes V, J and clone size, whereas the DNA furnished D and trimming. The sample yields roughly 240,000 clones; about 23% were counted once. The top ten hold roughly 0.011% of the sample.

The sample holds a few counts of this clone. Which antigen it targets is not known. No base-level quality is on record; no much larger clone is a single base apart. V is cut by 3 bases and J by 0 bases, and the space between the germline ends is 6 bases. Including cysteine and phenylalanine, the CDR3 has 13 amino acids. Of the read, only the CDR3 DNA is kept; its 39 bases are in frame from base 1. From a lookup of the germline V gene, CDR1 and CDR2 are SQVTM and ANQGSEA. From each donor, a single peripheral blood sample of about 120 mL on average was drawn into heparinised tubes. A BD FACSAria II and a panel including CD45RO, CCR7, CD25, CD127, CD95 and CD27 were used to sort naive, central memory, regulatory and stem cell-like memory CD4+ T cells. All sorted populations exceeded 95% purity. PBMCs were isolated immediately by Lymphoprep density gradient centrifugation and stained directly without culture. So that batch effects would be minimized, each experiment stained and sorted samples in pairs, pairing one healthy donor with one patient.

Overall study results and their limits: Patients with type 1 diabetes made fewer insertions and deleted more nucleotides at VDJ recombination sites, implying thymic rearrangement abnormalities. PCR may preferentially amplify shorter templates, but because patient and control samples were amplified and corrected together, any resulting skew would affect both groups equally. Because the HLA sub-analyses included only small numbers of individuals, any influence of HLA type on TCRB rearrangement was left unresolved. Because cDNA rather than genomic DNA was sequenced, highly expressing activated cells could have been over-represented, although no difference in activation and CD3 levels was found between groups. Type 1 diabetes patients showed a moderate but significant shortening of TCRB CDR3 length in all four CD4+ subsets. The naive, central memory and regulatory TCRB repertoires appeared to resemble one another more closely among patients than among healthy donors.

The receptor was isolated from a woman younger than 45 with type 1 diabetes. The chain links TRBV29-1 with TRBJ2-4; no confident D gene assignment can be made. Specimen: naive CD4+ T cells from blood. The label giving this sample's cell subset or site can be read as: true naive CD4+ T cells. The sequence in DNA is TGCAGCGTTGAGACTTTAGCCAAAAACATTCAGTACTTC. Its protein reads: CSVETLAKNIQYF.